The present T cell receptor (beta chain) was sequenced within a study of identical twins. Study results and caveats: It was cross-sectional statistical analysis, not following the same donors, that the conclusions relied on.

TCRdb called the 5' RACE reads again in MiXCR, with one record for every CDR3 protein. This sample carries approximately 500,000 distinct CDR3 sequences, 20% to 30% of them seen once, and the ten largest clones take about 2.7%. This CDR3 is 13 amino acids long. Looked up from germline, CDR1 is SNHLY and CDR2 is FYNNEI. The ends were cut back, 6 bases at V and 6 bases at J, with 12 bases in the middle. This clonotype appeared many times. Its antigen is not known. The data were also submitted as part of a second study, on T cells expressing NK-cell markers. That paper adds: Serological testing identified most of the eight sequenced donors as HCMV-seropositive and one as seronegative. The sorts in several experiments were restricted to alpha-beta TCR T cells by an anti-gamma-delta TCR antibody. Similarly, these clonotypes led the CD3+CD56-NKG2C+ fraction as well in a handful of donors.

This sequence joins TRBV2 and TRBJ1-5; D might be TRBD1 (6 bases). Sequenced sample: CD4+ T cells sorted from blood. The clonotype originates from a woman aged 18-29 years in good health. Written as DNA, the CDR3 is TGTGCCAGCAGCGCAGGGGCCCGTCAGCCCCAGCATTTT. It encodes CASSAGARQPQHF. The whole variable domain, remainder taken from reference TRBV2 and TRBJ1-5, is EPEVTQTPSHQVTQMGQEVILRCVPISNHLYFYWYRQILGQKVEFLVSFYNNEISEKSEIFDDQFSVERPDGSNFTLKIRSTKLEDSAMYFCASSAGARQPQHFGDGTRLSIL.